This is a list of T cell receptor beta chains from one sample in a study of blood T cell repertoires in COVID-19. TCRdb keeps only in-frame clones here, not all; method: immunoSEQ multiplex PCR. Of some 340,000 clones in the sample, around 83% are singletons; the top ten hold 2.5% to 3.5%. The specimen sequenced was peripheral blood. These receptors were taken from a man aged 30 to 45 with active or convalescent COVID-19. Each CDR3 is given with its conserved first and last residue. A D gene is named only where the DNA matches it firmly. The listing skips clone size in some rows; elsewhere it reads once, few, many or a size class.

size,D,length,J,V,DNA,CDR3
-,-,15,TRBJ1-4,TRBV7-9,TGTGCCAGCAGCTTGACCGGACAGCGGAATGAAAAACTGTTTTTT,CASSLTGQRNEKLFF
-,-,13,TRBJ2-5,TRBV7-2,TGTGCCAGCAGCGAGGCTAAACGGGAGACCCAGTACTTC,CASSEAKRETQYF
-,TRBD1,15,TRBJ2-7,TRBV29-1,TGCAGCGTTGAGGTGGGACAGGGCTATCTGAGGGAGCAGTACTTC,CSVEVGQGYLREQYF
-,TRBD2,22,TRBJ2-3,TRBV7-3,TGTGCCAGCAGCTTTCCCCCGCTGGGGACTAGCGGGAGAGCCAGTAGCACAGATACGCAGTATTTT,CASSFPPLGTSGRASSTDTQYF
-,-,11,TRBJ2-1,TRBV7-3,TGTGCCAGCAGCTTAGGAGGGGAGCAGTTCTTC,CASSLGGEQFF
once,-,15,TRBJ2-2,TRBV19,TGTGCCAGTAGTATTAATGCAGGGAACACCGGGGAGCTGTTTTTT,CASSINAGNTGELFF
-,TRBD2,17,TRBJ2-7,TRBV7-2,TGTGCCAGCAGCCAAAGTGGCAGCGGGGGGGCCTCCTACGAGCAGTACTTC,CASSQSGSGGASYEQYF
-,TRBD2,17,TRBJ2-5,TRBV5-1,TGCGCCAGCAGCTCCGGGACTAGCGGGGGGGGCCAAGAGACCCAGTACTTC,CASSSGTSGGGQETQYF
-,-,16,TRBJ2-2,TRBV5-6,TGTGCCAGCAGCTTTCCAGGGGCCCCTAACACCGGGGAGCTGTTTTTT,CASSFPGAPNTGELFF
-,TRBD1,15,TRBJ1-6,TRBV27,TGTGCCAGCAGTTCCGTCCCGGGACAGGGGTCACCCCTCCACTTT,CASSSVPGQGSPLHF
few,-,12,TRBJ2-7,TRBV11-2,TGTGCCAGCAGCGTCAGTCTTTACGAGCAGTACTTC,CASSVSLYEQYF
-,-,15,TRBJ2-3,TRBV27,TGTGCCAGCAGTTTAGGTGCGGGGTTCACAGATACGCAGTATTTT,CASSLGAGFTDTQYF
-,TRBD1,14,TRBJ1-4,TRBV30,TGTGCCTGGAGTAGGGGTACAGGGGGTGAAAAACTGTTTTTT,CAWSRGTGGEKLFF
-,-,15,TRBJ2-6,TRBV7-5,TGTGTCAGAAGCTTACGGCGGTGGGGGGCCAACGTCCTGACTTTC,CVRSLRRWGANVLTF
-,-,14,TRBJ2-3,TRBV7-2,TGTGCCAGCAGCCTCCGGGGTACCACAGATACGCAGTATTTT,CASSLRGTTDTQYF
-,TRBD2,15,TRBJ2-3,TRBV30,TGTGCCTGGAACCGAGGGACTAGCGGGCCTTTTGCGCAGTATTTT,CAWNRGTSGPFAQYF
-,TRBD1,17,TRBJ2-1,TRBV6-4,TGTGCCAGCAGTGACTCGGGCAGGGGGTCAGACTACAATGAGCAGTTCTTC,CASSDSGRGSDYNEQFF
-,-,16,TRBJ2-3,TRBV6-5,TGTGCCAGCAGTTACGGGGGGAGTCGTAGCCGTGATACGCAGTATTTT,CASSYGGSRSRDTQYF
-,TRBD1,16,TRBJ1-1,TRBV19,TGTGCCAGTAGTCCCCGACAGGGGGCGAAGAACACTGAAGCTTTCTTT,CASSPRQGAKNTEAFF
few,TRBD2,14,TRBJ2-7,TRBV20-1,TGCAGTGCTAGTCGTCGCGGGAGTTTGGGGGAGCAGTACTTC,CSASRRGSLGEQYF
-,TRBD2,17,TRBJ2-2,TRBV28,TGTGCCAGCAGTTTAGACAAGCGGGAGAGGTGGACCGGGGAGCTGTTTTTT,CASSLDKRERWTGELFF
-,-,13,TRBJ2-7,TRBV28,TGTGCCAGCACCAAAACCGGGACAAACGAGCAGTACTTC,CASTKTGTNEQYF
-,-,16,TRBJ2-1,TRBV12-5,TGTGCTAGGAGGGCTTACTACAACCGGACCTACAATGAGCAGTTCTTC,CARRAYYNRTYNEQFF
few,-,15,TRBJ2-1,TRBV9,TGTGCCAGCAGCGTCCGAGGTCGCTTGGACAATGAGCAGTTCTTC,CASSVRGRLDNEQFF
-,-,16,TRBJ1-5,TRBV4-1,TGCGCCAGCAGCCAAGATGGTGGGAGGGGGATTCAGCCCCAGCATTTT,CASSQDGGRGIQPQHF
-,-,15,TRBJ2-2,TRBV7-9,TGTGCCAGCAGCTTAGTAAACGGGGGAGCCGGGGAGCTGTTTTTT,CASSLVNGGAGELFF
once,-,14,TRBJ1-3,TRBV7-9,TGTGCCAGCAGCCCCGGAGCACTTGGAAACACCATATATTTT,CASSPGALGNTIYF
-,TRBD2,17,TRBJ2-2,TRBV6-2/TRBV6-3,TGTGCCAGCAGCTGGACTAGCGGGAGGGCCACGGCCGGGGAGCTGTTTTTT,CASSWTSGRATAGELFF
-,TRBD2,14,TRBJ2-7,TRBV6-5,TGTGCCAGCAGCCCCTGGGGACTAGACTACGAGCAGTACTTC,CASSPWGLDYEQYF
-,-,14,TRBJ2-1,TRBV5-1,TGCGCCAGCACCCCCGGGGCGGGAATATATGAGCAGTTCTTC,CASTPGAGIYEQFF
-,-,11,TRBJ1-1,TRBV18,TGTGCCAGCTCCTCCCCTCCTGAAGCTTTCTTT,CASSSPPEAFF
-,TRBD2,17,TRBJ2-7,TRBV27,TGTGCCAGCAGTACGCGGACTAGCGGGAGATTCACTTACGAGCAGTACTTC,CASSTRTSGRFTYEQYF